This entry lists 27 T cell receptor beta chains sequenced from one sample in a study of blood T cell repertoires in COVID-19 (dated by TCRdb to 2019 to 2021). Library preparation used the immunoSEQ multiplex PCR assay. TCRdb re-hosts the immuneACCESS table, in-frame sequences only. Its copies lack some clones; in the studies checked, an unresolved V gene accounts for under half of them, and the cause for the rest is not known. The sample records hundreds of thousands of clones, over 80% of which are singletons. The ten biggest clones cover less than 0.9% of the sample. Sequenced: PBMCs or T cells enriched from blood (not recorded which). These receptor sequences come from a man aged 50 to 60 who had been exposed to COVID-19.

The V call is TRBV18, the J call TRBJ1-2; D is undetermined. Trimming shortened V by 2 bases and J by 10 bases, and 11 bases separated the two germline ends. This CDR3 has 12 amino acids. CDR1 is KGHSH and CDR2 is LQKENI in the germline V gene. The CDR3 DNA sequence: TGTGCCAGCTCACCAAGGTCGGGGTACTACACCTTC. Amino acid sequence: CASSPRSGYYTF. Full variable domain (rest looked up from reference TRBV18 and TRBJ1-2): NAGVMQNPRHLVRRRGQEARLRCSPMKGHSHVYWYRQLPEEGLKFMVYLQKENIIDESGMPKERFSAEFPKEGPSILRIQQVVRGDSAAYFCASSPRSGYYTFGSGTRLTVV.

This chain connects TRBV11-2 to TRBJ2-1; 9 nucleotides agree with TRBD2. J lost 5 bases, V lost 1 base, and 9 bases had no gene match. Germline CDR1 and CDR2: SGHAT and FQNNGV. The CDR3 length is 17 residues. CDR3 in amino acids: CASSLVAGGRAHNEQFF. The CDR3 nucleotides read TGTGCCAGCAGCTTAGTAGCGGGCGGGAGGGCCCACAATGAGCAGTTCTTC.

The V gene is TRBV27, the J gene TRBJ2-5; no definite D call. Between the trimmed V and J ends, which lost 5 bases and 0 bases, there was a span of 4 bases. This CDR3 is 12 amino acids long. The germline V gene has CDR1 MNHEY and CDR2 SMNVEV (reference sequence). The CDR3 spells CASSPNQETQYF. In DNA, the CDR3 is TGTGCCAGCAGTCCCAACCAAGAGACCCAGTACTTC.

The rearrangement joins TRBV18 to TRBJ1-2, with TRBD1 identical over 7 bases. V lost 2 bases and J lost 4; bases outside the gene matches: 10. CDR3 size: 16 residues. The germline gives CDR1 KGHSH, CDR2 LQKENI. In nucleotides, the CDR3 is TGTGCCAGCTCACCAACTTCGACAGGGATCCCCTATGGCTACACCTTC. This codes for CASSPTSTGIPYGYTF.

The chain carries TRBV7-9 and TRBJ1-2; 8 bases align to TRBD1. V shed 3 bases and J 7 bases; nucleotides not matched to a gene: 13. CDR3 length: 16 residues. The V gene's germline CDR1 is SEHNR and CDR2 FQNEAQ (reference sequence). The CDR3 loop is CASSFAWGQAVSGYTF. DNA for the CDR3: TGTGCCAGCAGCTTTGCGTGGGGACAGGCCGTTTCTGGCTACACCTTC. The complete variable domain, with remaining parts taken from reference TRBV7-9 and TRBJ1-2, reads DTGVSQNPRHKITKRGQNVTFRCDPISEHNRLYWYRQTLGQGPEFLTYFQNEAQLEKSRLLSDRFSAERPKGSFSTLEIQRTEQGDSAMYLCASSFAWGQAVSGYTFGSGTRLTVV.

CDR3 bases: TGTGCCAGCAGTGATAGAGCTTCTTGGGGCGGTTCACGCGGGCAGTACGTC. Translated, it gives CASSDRASWGGSRGQYV. The J gene is TRBJ2-7, the V gene TRBV6-1; TRBD1 might be the D (5 bases). Per germline, CDR1 MNHNS and CDR2 SASEGT. This CDR3 has 17 residues. Trimming cost V 3 bases and J 9 bases, with 27 bases left between them.

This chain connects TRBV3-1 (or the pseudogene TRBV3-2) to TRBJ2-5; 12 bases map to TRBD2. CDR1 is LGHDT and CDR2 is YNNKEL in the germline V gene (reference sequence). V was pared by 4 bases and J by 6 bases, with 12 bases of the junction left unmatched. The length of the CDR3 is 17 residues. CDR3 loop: CASSPLVGLAGRKTQYF. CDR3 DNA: TGTGCCAGCAGCCCATTGGTAGGACTAGCGGGAAGGAAGACCCAGTACTTC.

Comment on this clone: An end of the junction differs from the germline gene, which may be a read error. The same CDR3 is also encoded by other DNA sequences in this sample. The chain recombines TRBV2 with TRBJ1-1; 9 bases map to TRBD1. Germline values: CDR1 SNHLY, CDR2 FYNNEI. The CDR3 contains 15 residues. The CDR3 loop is CASTDTGGPNTEAFF. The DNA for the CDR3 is TGTGCCAGCACAGACACAGGGGGCCCGAACACTGAAGCCTTCTTT.

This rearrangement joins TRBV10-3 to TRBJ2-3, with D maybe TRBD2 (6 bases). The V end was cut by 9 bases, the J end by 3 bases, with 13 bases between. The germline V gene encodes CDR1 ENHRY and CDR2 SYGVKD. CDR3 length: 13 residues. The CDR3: CAIAFAGTDTQYF. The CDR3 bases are TGTGCCATAGCGTTTGCGGGGACAGATACGCAGTATTTT.

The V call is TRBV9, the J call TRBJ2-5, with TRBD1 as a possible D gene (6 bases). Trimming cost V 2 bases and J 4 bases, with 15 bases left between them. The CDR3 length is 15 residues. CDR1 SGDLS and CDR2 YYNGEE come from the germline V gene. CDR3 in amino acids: CASSVEDRDTETQYF. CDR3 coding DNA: TGTGCCAGCAGCGTTGAGGACCGGGACACAGAGACCCAGTACTTC.

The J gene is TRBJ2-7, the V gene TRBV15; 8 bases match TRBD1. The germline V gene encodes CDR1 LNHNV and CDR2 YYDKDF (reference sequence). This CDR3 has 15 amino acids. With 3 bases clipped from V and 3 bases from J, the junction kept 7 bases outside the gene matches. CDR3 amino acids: CATSSNWDRLYEQYF. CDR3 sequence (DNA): TGTGCCACCAGCAGTAATTGGGACAGGCTCTACGAGCAGTACTTC.

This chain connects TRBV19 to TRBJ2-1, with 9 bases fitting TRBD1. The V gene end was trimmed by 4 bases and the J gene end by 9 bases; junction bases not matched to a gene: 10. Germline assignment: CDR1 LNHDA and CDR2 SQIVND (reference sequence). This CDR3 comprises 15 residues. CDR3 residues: CASSTRDRATGEQFF. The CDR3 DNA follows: TGTGCCAGTAGTACCCGGGACAGGGCAACCGGTGAGCAGTTCTTC.

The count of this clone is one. The chain's CDR3 is CASSEERGTGEFF. In DNA form, the CDR3 reads TGTGCCAGCAGTGAAGAAAGGGGAACGGGGGAATTCTTC. The V and J genes are TRBV2 and TRBJ2-1; a weak D match, TRBD2 (6 bases). The CDR3 has 13 amino acids. Germline V CDR1 and CDR2: SNHLY, FYNNEI. Trimming took off 1 base at V and 16 bases at J, with 17 bases between the two ends.

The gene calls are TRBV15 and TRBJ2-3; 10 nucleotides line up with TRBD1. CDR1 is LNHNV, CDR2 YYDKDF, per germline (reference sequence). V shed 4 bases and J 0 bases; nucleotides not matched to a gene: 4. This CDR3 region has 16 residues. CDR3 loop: CATSTPGQGSTDTQYF. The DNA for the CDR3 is TGTGCCACCAGCACACCGGGACAGGGGAGCACAGATACGCAGTATTTT.

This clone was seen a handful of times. CDR3 region: CASRDRANEAFF. In DNA form, the CDR3 reads TGTGCCAGCAGGGACAGGGCTAATGAAGCTTTCTTT. The gene calls are TRBV6-5 and TRBJ1-1; 8 positions match TRBD1. The CDR3 spans 12 residues. Germline V gives CDR1 MNHEY, CDR2 SVGAGI. With V trimmed by 6 bases and J by 7 bases, 4 bases remained unmatched.

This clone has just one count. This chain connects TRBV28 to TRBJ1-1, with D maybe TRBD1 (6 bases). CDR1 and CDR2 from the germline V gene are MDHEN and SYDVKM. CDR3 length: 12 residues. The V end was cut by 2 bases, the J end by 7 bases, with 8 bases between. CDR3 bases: TGTGCCAGCAGTTTAACAGGGATTGAAGCTTTCTTT. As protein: CASSLTGIEAFF.

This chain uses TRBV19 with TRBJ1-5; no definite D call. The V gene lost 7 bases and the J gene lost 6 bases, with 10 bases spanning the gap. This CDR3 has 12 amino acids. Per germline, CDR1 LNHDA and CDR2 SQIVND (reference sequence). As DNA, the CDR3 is TGTGCCAGTAATCGGCTAGGTCAGCCCCAGCATTTT. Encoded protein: CASNRLGQPQHF.

The CDR3 sequence is CASSLTSFDSYEQYF. In DNA, the CDR3 is TGTGCCAGCAGCCTTACTAGTTTTGACTCCTACGAGCAGTACTTC. This chain joins TRBV11-2 and TRBJ2-7; D perhaps matches TRBD2 (5 bases). CDR1 SGHAT and CDR2 FQNNGV come from the germline V gene. V lost 5 bases and J lost 0, with 14 bases in between. The CDR3 is made up of 15 amino acids. Complete variable domain (other parts from reference TRBV11-2 and TRBJ2-7): EAGVAQSPRYKIIEKRQSVAFWCNPISGHATLYWYQQILGQGPKLLIQFQNNGVVDDSQLPKDRFSAERLKGVDSTLKIQPAKLEDSAVYLCASSLTSFDSYEQYFGPGTRLTVT.

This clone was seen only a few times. CDR3 region: CASSLGIGTSNYGYTF. The CDR3 DNA reads TGTGCCAGCAGCTTAGGAATTGGCACCTCTAACTATGGCTACACCTTC. V is TRBV7-6 and J is TRBJ1-2; D gene uncertain. CDR1 and CDR2 from the germline V gene are SGHVS and FNYEAQ. Deletions cut 1 base from V and 0 bases from J, with 12 bases between. The CDR3 runs 16 residues.

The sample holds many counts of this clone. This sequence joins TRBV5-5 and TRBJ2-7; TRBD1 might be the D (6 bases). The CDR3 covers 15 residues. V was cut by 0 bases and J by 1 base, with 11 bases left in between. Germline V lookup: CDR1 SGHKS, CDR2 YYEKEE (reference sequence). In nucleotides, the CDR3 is TGTGCCAGCAGCTTGGATACAGGGCCTTCCTACGAGCAGTACGTC. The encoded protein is CASSLDTGPSYEQYV.

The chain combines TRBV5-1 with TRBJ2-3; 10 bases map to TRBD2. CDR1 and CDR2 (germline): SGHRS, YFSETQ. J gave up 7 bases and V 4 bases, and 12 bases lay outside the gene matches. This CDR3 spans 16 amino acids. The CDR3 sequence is CASSQAASGSRNTQYF. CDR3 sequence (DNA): TGCGCCAGCAGCCAAGCCGCTAGCGGGAGTAGAAATACGCAGTATTTT.

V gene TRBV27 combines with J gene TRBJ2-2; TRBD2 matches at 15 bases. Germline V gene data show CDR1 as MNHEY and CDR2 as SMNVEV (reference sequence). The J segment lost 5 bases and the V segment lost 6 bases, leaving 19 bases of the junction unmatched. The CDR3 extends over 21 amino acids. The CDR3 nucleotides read TGTGCCAGCAGCAAGTTTCTGGGACTAGCGGGAGGTTTAACGGGGACCGGGGAGCTGTTTTTT. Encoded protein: CASSKFLGLAGGLTGTGELFF.

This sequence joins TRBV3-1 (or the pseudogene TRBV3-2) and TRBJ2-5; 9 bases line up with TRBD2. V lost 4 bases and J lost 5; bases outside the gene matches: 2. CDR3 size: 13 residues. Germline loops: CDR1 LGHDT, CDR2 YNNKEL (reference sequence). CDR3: CASSPGLAETQYF. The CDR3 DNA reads TGTGCCAGCAGCCCCGGACTAGCGGAGACCCAGTACTTC.

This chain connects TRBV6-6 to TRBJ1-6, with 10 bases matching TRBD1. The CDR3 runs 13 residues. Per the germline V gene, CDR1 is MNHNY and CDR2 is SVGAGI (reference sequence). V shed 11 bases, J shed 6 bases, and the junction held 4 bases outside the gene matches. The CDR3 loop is CASWDRGNSPLHF. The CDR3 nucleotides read TGTGCCTCCTGGGACAGGGGTAATTCACCCCTCCACTTT.

The CDR3 sequence: CATLLGGGGSEQYF. For the CDR3, the DNA is TGTGCCACCCTACTAGGTGGGGGAGGATCCGAGCAGTACTTC. The V call is TRBV6-6, the J call TRBJ2-7; a weak D match, TRBD2 (6 bases). In germline, CDR1 is MNHNY, CDR2 SVGAGI (reference sequence). With 10 bases removed from V and 6 bases from J, the gap between germline ends came to 22 bases. There are 14 residues in the CDR3.

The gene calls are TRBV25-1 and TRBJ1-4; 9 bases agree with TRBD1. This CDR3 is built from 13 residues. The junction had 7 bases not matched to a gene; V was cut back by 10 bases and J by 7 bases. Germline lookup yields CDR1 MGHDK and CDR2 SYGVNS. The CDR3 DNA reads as TGTGCCACCAGGACAGGGGCGGGTGAAAAACTGTTTTTT. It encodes CATRTGAGEKLFF.

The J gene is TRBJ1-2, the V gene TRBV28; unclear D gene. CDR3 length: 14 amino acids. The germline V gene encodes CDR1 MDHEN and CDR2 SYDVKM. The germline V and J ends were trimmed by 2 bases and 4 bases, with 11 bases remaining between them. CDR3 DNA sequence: TGTGCCAGCAGTTTAGGTCAGGCCAGCTATGGCTACACCTTC. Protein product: CASSLGQASYGYTF.